The next 27 T cell receptor beta chains were all read from a single sample in a study of T-cell memory formation after mild COVID-19. TCRdb re-called the 5' RACE reads with MiXCR, one entry per CDR3 protein. In the table there are over 250,000 distinct CDR3 sequences, roughly 15% of which are singletons. Sequenced material: PBMCs or a T cell subset sorted from them (not recorded which). The receptors were sampled from a man between 18 and 35 years old who had mild COVID-19 (a few samples of this study predate the infection). Cell type and time point are not known.

The chain combines TRBV12-3 or TRBV12-4 with TRBJ2-2, with 7 nucleotides matching TRBD2. The V and J ends lost 2 bases and 3 bases, in that order; junction bases with no gene match: 9. The CDR3 extends over 17 amino acids. CDR3 residues: CASSLPPLGGYTGELFF. The CDR3 DNA is TGTGCCAGCAGTTTACCTCCCTTGGGGGGGTACACCGGGGAGCTGTTTTTT.

A single count supports this clonotype. J is TRBJ2-7 and V is TRBV20-1; TRBD2 agrees at 16 bases. CDR3 length: 15 residues. Germline CDR1 DFQATT, CDR2 SNEGSKA (reference sequence). V lost 3 bases to trimming and J lost 5 bases; unmatched junction nucleotides: 4. The CDR3 spells CSASGTSGGADEQYF. In nucleotides, the CDR3 is TGCAGTGCTAGCGGGACTAGCGGGGGGGCCGACGAGCAGTACTTC.

The CDR3 spells CASSEQSGTYGYTF. As DNA, the CDR3 is TGTGCCAGCAGTGAACAGAGTGGGACCTATGGCTACACCTTC. This chain connects TRBV2 to TRBJ1-2, with D possibly being TRBD1 (5 bases). The CDR3 runs to 14 residues. V lost 2 bases and J 4 bases, leaving 11 bases between the germline ends. Germline CDR1 is SNHLY and CDR2 is FYNNEI.

This chain joins TRBV5-1 and TRBJ2-5; no firm D call. Trimming stripped 4 bases from V and 2 bases from J, with 9 bases between. The CDR3 length is 13 residues. The germline V gene has CDR1 SGHRS and CDR2 YFSETQ. CDR3 sequence reads: CASSMIVQETQYF. CDR3 sequence (DNA): TGCGCCAGCAGCATGATAGTACAAGAGACCCAGTACTTC.

This clonotype was found a few times. The rearrangement joins TRBV2 to TRBJ2-5; D is unresolved. Germline V CDR1 and CDR2: SNHLY, FYNNEI. The CDR3 runs 13 residues. Deletions cut 3 bases from V and 8 bases from J, with 13 bases between. The CDR3 nucleotides are TGTGCCAGCAGTGAGCAGCAGGATATAACCCAGTACTTC. Translating gives CASSEQQDITQYF.

A few counts support this clonotype. The chain employs TRBV20-1 and TRBJ1-5, with a tentative D call TRBD1 (6 bases). The CDR3 loop spans 14 amino acids. V lost 5 bases, J lost 4 bases, and 15 bases lay in between. Germline CDR1 is DFQATT and CDR2 is SNEGSKA (reference sequence). The CDR3, as DNA: TGCAGTGCTCCGGGGATGAGGGGGAATCAGCCCCAGCATTTT. The encoded protein is CSAPGMRGNQPQHF.

This clonotype appeared a few times. The gene calls are TRBV5-4 and TRBJ1-6, with D maybe TRBD1 (5 bases). Trimming took off 0 bases at V and 5 bases at J, with 9 bases between the two ends. The CDR3 is made up of 15 amino acids. Germline V gives CDR1 SGHNT, CDR2 YYREEE (reference sequence). CDR3 amino acids: CASSLGTGHNSPLHF. Here the CDR3 DNA reads TGTGCCAGCAGCTTGGGAACAGGTCATAATTCACCCCTCCACTTT. Full variable domain (rest looked up from reference TRBV5-4 and TRBJ1-6): ETGVTQSPTHLIKTRGQQVTLRCSSQSGHNTVSWYQQALGQGPQFIFQYYREEENGRGNFPPRFSGLQFPNYSSELNVNALELDDSALYLCASSLGTGHNSPLHFGNGTRLTVT.

The chain combines TRBV24-1 with TRBJ2-1; D remains unclear. From germline, CDR1 is KGHDR and CDR2 SFDVKD. V lost 4 bases to trimming and J lost 6 bases, with 3 bases between them. The CDR3 is made up of 11 amino acids. As DNA, the CDR3 is TGTGCCACCAGTGACTTCAATGAGCAGTTCTTC. Translated: CATSDFNEQFF.

The rearrangement links TRBV7-6 to TRBJ2-2, with 15 nucleotides matching TRBD2. The germline CDR1 and CDR2 sequences are SGHVS and FNYEAQ. The CDR3 length is 17 residues. V trimming: 5 bases; J trimming: 2 bases; junction bases outside the gene matches: 3. CDR3 bases: TGTGCCAGCAGCCGGACTAGCGGGGGGGCTAACACCGGGGAGCTGTTTTTT. Protein: CASSRTSGGANTGELFF.

This clonotype turned up a few times. The J gene is TRBJ1-1, the V gene TRBV7-2; D call uncertain. Trimming pared 6 bases from V and 6 bases from J, leaving 20 bases between. Germline V gene lookup returns CDR1 SGHTA and CDR2 FQGNSA. This CDR3 is 15 amino acids long. The CDR3 loop is CASSGGPGMRSEAFF. CDR3 in DNA: TGTGCCAGCAGTGGTGGTCCGGGGATGAGGTCTGAAGCTTTCTTT.

This clonotype was seen a few times. The chain recombines TRBV6-5 with TRBJ2-1; no firm D call. Trimming took off 2 bases at V and 1 base at J, with 9 bases between the two ends. CDR1 MNHEY and CDR2 SVGAGI come from the germline V gene. The CDR3 consists of 15 residues. The CDR3 spells CASSYTEASYNEQFF. Written as DNA, the CDR3 is TGTGCCAGCAGTTACACGGAAGCTTCCTACAATGAGCAGTTCTTC.

CDR3 in DNA: TGTGCCAGCGGGAGTACGGCGTACCAAGAGACCCAGTACTTC. It is translated as CASGSTAYQETQYF. The gene calls are TRBV6-2 or TRBV6-3 and TRBJ2-5; tentatively, D is TRBD2 (5 bases). Germline CDR1 reads MNHEY; CDR2 reads SVGEGT. The CDR3 sequence is 14 residues long. The V end was cut by 8 bases, the J end by 0 bases, with 13 bases between.

The table lists this clonotype with a few counts. The genes are TRBV24-1 and TRBJ2-3; either TRBD1 or TRBD2 may supply D (5 bases each). Germline-derived CDR1 and CDR2 are KGHDR and SFDVKD. The CDR3 spans 15 residues. The ends were cut back, 4 bases at V and 6 bases at J, with 16 bases in the middle. In DNA form, the CDR3 reads TGTGCCACCAGTGACCCCGGGACCGGCGGGGATACGCAGTATTTT. It translates to CATSDPGTGGDTQYF.

The chain combines TRBV15 with TRBJ2-1; 8 bases agree with TRBD2. The germline gives CDR1 LNHNV, CDR2 YYDKDF (reference sequence). There are 14 residues in the CDR3. V dropped 5 bases and J dropped 8; count of bases not matched to a gene: 8. The CDR3 nucleotides are TGTGCCACCAGCCGGCCCGGGGGGGGGTATGAGCAGTTCTTC. As protein: CATSRPGGGYEQFF.

This clonotype was picked up a small number of times. The chain is built from TRBV30 and TRBJ2-5; maybe TRBD1 (8 bases). V was cut by 8 bases and J by 4 bases, with 17 bases left in between. Germline V gene sequence: CDR1 GTSNPN, CDR2 SVGIG (reference sequence). CDR3 length: 13 residues. The CDR3 coding sequence is TGTGCCGGGGAGGGACAGGCCGGAGAGACCCAGTACTTC. Protein product: CAGEGQAGETQYF. Drawing the rest from reference TRBV30 and TRBJ2-5, the complete variable domain is SQTIHQWPATLVQPVGSPLSLECTVEGTSNPNLYWYRQAAGRGLQLLFYSVGIGQISSEVPQNLSASRPQDRQFILSSKKLLLSDSGFYLCAGEGQAGETQYFGPGTRLLVL.

The table lists this clonotype with a few counts. This chain uses TRBV24-1 with TRBJ2-3; D unclear. The CDR3 runs to 13 residues. The germline V and J ends were trimmed by 5 bases and 2 bases, with 7 bases remaining between them. Germline V lookup: CDR1 KGHDR, CDR2 SFDVKD. CDR3 in amino acids: CATSAGDTDTQYF. CDR3 sequence (DNA): TGTGCCACCAGTGCGGGTGACACAGATACGCAGTATTTT.

This clonotype has a handful of counts. The CDR3 coding sequence is TGCAGTGCTAGGCGACAGGTTAATGGTGAAGCTTTCTTT. As protein: CSARRQVNGEAFF. The chain joins TRBV20-1 to TRBJ1-1, with D perhaps TRBD1 (6 bases). CDR3 size: 13 residues. CDR1 DFQATT and CDR2 SNEGSKA come from the germline V gene (reference sequence). Trimming cost V 3 bases and J 7 bases, with 15 bases left between them.

Only a few counts were recorded for this clonotype. The rearrangement links TRBV12-3 or TRBV12-4 to TRBJ2-1, with a tentative D call TRBD2 (9 bases). Deletions cut 5 bases from V and 10 bases from J, with 27 bases between. CDR3 length equals 17 residues. The CDR3 loop is CASSPQGAGGLIGEQFF. The CDR3 nucleotides read TGTGCCAGCAGTCCCCAGGGGGCGGGGGGGCTCATCGGCGAGCAGTTCTTC.

This clonotype was found a few times. The chain carries TRBV4-3 and TRBJ1-6; no reliable D call. There are 17 residues in the CDR3. CDR1 is LGHNA, CDR2 YSLEER, per germline. V dropped 0 bases and J dropped 8 bases, with 17 bases sitting between them. CDR3 residues: CASSQDLDPIFDSPLHF. CDR3 DNA sequence: TGCGCCAGCAGCCAAGACTTAGACCCGATCTTCGATTCACCCCTCCACTTT.

This clonotype was counted a few times. V and J are TRBV20-1 and TRBJ2-3; 8 bases agree with TRBD1. Germline trimming cut 3 bases from V and 6 bases from J; bases unmatched to any gene: 11. The germline V gene has CDR1 DFQATT and CDR2 SNEGSKA (reference sequence). The CDR3 is made up of 15 amino acids. The CDR3 region is CSASKGRGLGDTQYF. CDR3 DNA: TGCAGTGCTAGTAAGGGCAGGGGGCTAGGGGATACGCAGTATTTT.

This clonotype turned up a few times. The chain is built from TRBV5-1 and TRBJ1-1, with a tentative D call TRBD1 (5 bases). V lost 7 bases and J 1 base, leaving 14 bases between the germline ends. Germline V gene sequence: CDR1 SGHRS, CDR2 YFSETQ. There are 14 residues in the CDR3. The CDR3 region is CASGQQDSNTEAFF. The CDR3 DNA sequence: TGCGCCAGCGGCCAACAGGACTCGAACACTGAAGCTTTCTTT.

This clonotype was detected a few times. The rearrangement uses TRBV6-1 and TRBJ1-5; the D gene is possibly TRBD1 (5 bases). Trimming took off 6 bases at V and 6 bases at J, with 15 bases between the two ends. The germline V gene encodes CDR1 MNHNS and CDR2 SASEGT. The CDR3 length is 14 residues. The CDR3 spells CASRPGRWGQPQHF. DNA of the CDR3: TGTGCCAGCAGGCCAGGGAGGTGGGGTCAGCCCCAGCATTTT.

This clonotype has only a few counts. The chain couples TRBV12-3 or TRBV12-4 to TRBJ2-7; 12 nucleotides align to TRBD1. The CDR3 covers 13 residues. Trimming took 6 bases from V and 7 from J; bases not matched to a gene: 4. The CDR3 here is CASSGTGGLEQYF. In DNA form, the CDR3 reads TGTGCCAGCAGCGGGACAGGGGGCTTGGAGCAGTACTTC.

The chain employs TRBV5-5 and TRBJ2-3; D is uncertain. The length of the CDR3 is 15 residues. Trimming removed 3 bases from V and 0 bases from J, with 11 bases in between. The germline CDR1 and CDR2 sequences are SGHKS and YYEKEE (reference sequence). In DNA form, the CDR3 reads TGTGCCAGCAGCTCAAGTCGCCCGAGCACAGATACGCAGTATTTT. This gives the protein CASSSSRPSTDTQYF.

This clonotype turned up a few times. The chain has TRBV6-6 and TRBJ2-7; D may match TRBD1 or TRBD2 (7 bases each). There are 15 residues in the CDR3. Germline V lookup: CDR1 MNHNY, CDR2 SVGAGI (reference sequence). Deletions cut 4 bases from V and 5 bases from J, with 18 bases between. The CDR3 DNA follows: TGTGCCAGCAGTTCCGCAGGGGGGGGCCGGAACGAGCAGTACTTC. Translated: CASSSAGGGRNEQYF.

The V call is TRBV29-1, the J call TRBJ2-1; D gene uncertain. There are 13 residues in the CDR3. Germline CDR1 and CDR2: SQVTM and ANQGSEA. V was cut by 4 bases and J by 6 bases, with 13 bases left in between. The CDR3 DNA reads TGCAGCGTTGTTGGGCCAACCCGCAATGAGCAGTTCTTC. Its protein is CSVVGPTRNEQFF.

The rearrangement uses TRBV28 and TRBJ2-3; 7 bases fit TRBD2. V was pared by 6 bases and J by 2 bases, with 8 bases of the junction left unmatched. Per the germline V gene, CDR1 is MDHEN and CDR2 is SYDVKM. The length of the CDR3 is 15 residues. The CDR3 sequence: CASSARLAHTDTQYF. The CDR3 DNA reads as TGTGCCAGCAGCGCCAGACTAGCACACACAGATACGCAGTATTTT.